The 25 T cell receptor beta chains given below trace back to one sample, sequenced in a study of Graves' ophthalmopathy and Graves' hyperthyroidism. Using RNA transcripts, the TCR beta CDR3 regions were amplified. Second-round multiplex PCR came after a first-round RT-PCR that employed HTBI primers. TCRdb reanalysed the multiplex PCR reads using MiXCR and keeps one entry per CDR3 protein. The sample contains 350,000 to 400,000 distinct CDR3 sequences, 15% of which appear only once. Sequenced material: peripheral blood. These receptors originate from a woman between 18 and 29 years old with stable Graves' hyperthyroidism.

There are many counts of this clonotype. V gene TRBV12-3 or TRBV12-4 combines with J gene TRBJ1-2, with 10 bases aligning to TRBD1. CDR3 size: 13 residues. Trimming cost V 7 bases and J 5 bases; bases outside gene matches: 4. CDR3 protein: CASTKDRGYGYTF. CDR3 DNA sequence: TGTGCCAGCACTAAGGACAGGGGGTATGGCTACACCTTC.

This clonotype was counted many times. V usage is TRBV6-5 and J usage is TRBJ2-7, with D maybe TRBD2 (6 bases). The CDR3 spans 14 residues. The ends were cut back, 1 base at V and 1 base at J, with 8 bases in the middle. Germline V gene sequence: CDR1 MNHEY, CDR2 SVGAGI. CDR3 sequence reads: CASSYLGTSYEQYF. In nucleotides, the CDR3 is TGTGCCAGCAGTTACTTGGGGACTTCCTACGAGCAGTACTTC.

The sample holds a few counts of this clonotype. This chain uses TRBV20-1 with TRBJ2-7; 9 bases agree with TRBD1. The CDR3 consists of 14 residues. V lost 5 bases, J lost 0 bases, and 5 bases stayed unmatched. Germline V gives CDR1 DFQATT, CDR2 SNEGSKA (reference sequence). Here the CDR3 reads CSAGTDRGSYEQYF. The CDR3 DNA sequence: TGCAGTGCTGGGACGGACAGGGGCTCCTACGAGCAGTACTTC.

The V call is TRBV6-2 or TRBV6-3, the J call TRBJ2-7; no clear D gene. The germline gives CDR1 MNHEY, CDR2 SVGEGT. V lost 2 bases and J lost 7, with 15 bases in between. This CDR3 has 14 amino acids. The CDR3 here is CASSYRLPSGEQYF. DNA of the CDR3: TGTGCCAGCAGTTACCGTCTTCCTTCGGGTGAGCAGTACTTC.

This clonotype has a count of ten or more. The V gene is TRBV11-3, the J gene TRBJ1-1, with D unresolved. In germline, CDR1 is SGHNT, CDR2 YENEEA. V was clipped by 4 bases and J by 4 bases, with 16 bases between them. The CDR3 extends over 15 amino acids. The CDR3 spells CASSSPPVRSTEAFF. CDR3 nucleotide sequence: TGTGCCAGCAGCTCCCCCCCAGTAAGAAGCACTGAAGCTTTCTTT.

This clonotype was detected only a few times. This chain uses TRBV5-1 with TRBJ1-2; a weak D match, TRBD1 (5 bases). The length of the CDR3 is 17 residues. Trimming stripped 1 base from V and 4 bases from J, with 20 bases between. Germline CDR1 SGHRS, CDR2 YFSETQ. The CDR3 region is CASSLYWNPDIPYGYTF. Written as DNA, the CDR3 is TGCGCCAGCAGCTTGTATTGGAACCCGGACATCCCCTATGGCTACACCTTC.

This clonotype showed up many times. The CDR3 coding sequence is TGCAGTGCTAGAGATGGGGCTAGCGGGGGGGCTGTAGAGACCCAGTACTTC. Its protein is CSARDGASGGAVETQYF. The V and J genes are TRBV20-1 and TRBJ2-5; 12 bases match TRBD2. Germline V gene sequence: CDR1 DFQATT, CDR2 SNEGSKA (reference sequence). V lost 0 bases to trimming and J lost 4 bases; unmatched junction nucleotides: 9. This CDR3 is built from 17 residues.

This clonotype was observed many times. The chain carries TRBV6-5 and TRBJ2-7; no reliable D call. CDR3 size: 14 residues. The V gene lost 2 bases and the J gene lost 6 bases, with 14 bases spanning the gap. The V gene's germline CDR1 is MNHEY and CDR2 SVGAGI. The CDR3 sequence: CASSYRADQREQYF. The CDR3 DNA sequence: TGTGCCAGCAGTTACAGGGCCGATCAACGCGAGCAGTACTTC.

At least ten counts were recorded for this clonotype. The chain combines TRBV12-3 or TRBV12-4 with TRBJ1-6; perhaps TRBD1 as D (6 bases). V lost 6 bases to trimming and J lost 0 bases, with 12 bases between them. The CDR3 sequence is 16 residues long. CDR3 in DNA: TGTGCCAGCAGCCCAACAGGGAGCTCCTATAATTCACCCCTCCACTTT. It yields the protein CASSPTGSSYNSPLHF.

CDR3 DNA: TGTGCCAGCAGCTTAGAAGGGTATGGGGAGAATCAGCCCCAGCATTTT. Translating gives CASSLEGYGENQPQHF. The chain links TRBV7-6 to TRBJ1-5; D not resolved. CDR1 is SGHVS, CDR2 FNYEAQ, per germline. With 1 base removed from V and 4 bases from J, the gap between germline ends came to 14 bases. The CDR3 loop spans 16 amino acids.

This clonotype was detected ten times or more. The gene calls are TRBV2 and TRBJ1-2; 8 positions agree with TRBD1. The CDR3 sequence is 13 residues long. Germline CDR1 is SNHLY and CDR2 is FYNNEI. After removal of 9 bases from V and 4 bases from J, the junction contained 7 bases not matched to a gene. The CDR3 DNA is TGTGCCAGACAGACAGGGGCTATCTATGGCTACACCTTC. As protein: CARQTGAIYGYTF. The whole variable domain, remainder taken from reference TRBV2 and TRBJ1-2, is EPEVTQTPSHQVTQMGQEVILRCVPISNHLYFYWYRQILGQKVEFLVSFYNNEISEKSEIFDDQFSVERPDGSNFTLKIRSTKLEDSAMYFCARQTGAIYGYTFGSGTRLTVV.

This clonotype has at least ten counts. This rearrangement joins TRBV12-3 or TRBV12-4 to TRBJ1-1; TRBD1 agrees at 8 bases. The CDR3 consists of 15 residues. The ends lost 6 bases at V and 1 base at J; junction bases unmatched: 7. DNA of the CDR3: TGTGCCAGCAGCCCCGGACAGGGCGGGAACACTGAAGCTTTCTTT. Protein sequence: CASSPGQGGNTEAFF.

This clonotype was seen repeatedly, ten times or more. This rearrangement joins TRBV7-9 to TRBJ1-2, with no clear D. The germline CDR1 and CDR2 sequences are SEHNR and FQNEAQ (reference sequence). V lost 1 base, J lost 0 bases, and 9 bases lay in between. The CDR3 spans 15 residues. CDR3 coding DNA: TGTGCCAGCAGCTTAGAGGTCGGTACTAACTATGGCTACACCTTC. Amino acids: CASSLEVGTNYGYTF.

This clonotype was observed many times. The V gene is TRBV29-1, the J gene TRBJ1-1; the D gene is possibly TRBD1 (6 bases). With 7 bases removed from V and 1 base from J, the gap between germline ends came to 16 bases. The germline V gene encodes CDR1 SQVTM and CDR2 ANQGSEA. The CDR3 is 14 residues long. The CDR3: CSAASGTTNTEAFF. CDR3 nucleotides: TGCAGCGCTGCATCCGGGACAACGAACACTGAAGCTTTCTTT.

Many counts were recorded for this clonotype. The rearrangement uses TRBV18 and TRBJ2-2; tentative D call: TRBD1 (6 bases). Trimming removed 5 bases at V and 4 bases at J, with 11 bases between. Germline V gives CDR1 KGHSH, CDR2 LQKENI. This CDR3 contains 14 residues. The CDR3 DNA sequence: TGTGCCAGCTCATTCTCAGGGGTCACCGGGGAGCTGTTTTTT. This codes for CASSFSGVTGELFF.

This clonotype was recorded at least ten times. V is TRBV12-3 or TRBV12-4 and J is TRBJ1-2, with 7 positions matching TRBD1. Germline trimming cut 5 bases from V and 1 base from J; bases unmatched to any gene: 10. CDR3 length equals 16 residues. In nucleotides, the CDR3 is TGTGCCAGCAGTCGGGACAGATGGCCTCATAACTATGGCTACACCTTC. It yields the protein CASSRDRWPHNYGYTF.

There are many counts of this clonotype. This chain connects TRBV6-1 to TRBJ1-2, with D possibly matching TRBD1 (5 bases). The V end lost 4 bases, the J end lost 4 bases, and 10 bases lay between the germline ends. There are 13 residues in the CDR3. CDR1 is MNHNS, CDR2 SASEGT, per germline. The CDR3 loop is CASSVNRLYGYTF. The CDR3 DNA follows: TGTGCCAGCAGTGTAAACAGGCTCTATGGCTACACCTTC.

This clonotype was seen at least ten times. The chain has TRBV15 and TRBJ2-7, with 7 bases fitting TRBD1. In germline, CDR1 is LNHNV, CDR2 YYDKDF (reference sequence). With V trimmed by 3 bases and J by 4 bases, 6 bases remained unmatched. The CDR3 is 14 residues long. The CDR3 sequence: CATSSRDSSYEQYF. Written as DNA, the CDR3 is TGTGCCACCAGCAGCCGGGACAGTAGTTACGAGCAGTACTTC.

As to this clonotype: A much larger clone lies one base from this, so it may be a read error. V is TRBV3-1 and J is TRBJ1-1, with a tentative D call TRBD1 (5 bases). Germline-derived CDR1 and CDR2 are LGHDT and YNNKEL (reference sequence). The CDR3 has 14 residues. CDR3 sequence reads: CASSQGLGGAEACF. Written as DNA, the CDR3 is TGTGCCAGCAGCCAAGGCCTCGGGGGAGCTGAAGCTTGCTTT.

Only one count was recorded for this clonotype. A read error may explain this, as a much larger clone is one base away. This likely comes from a read error, as the CDR3 has no conserved phenylalanine or tryptophan at its end. This chain links TRBV7-8 with TRBJ1-2, with D hard to call. The length of the CDR3 is 12 residues. Trimming shortened V by 5 bases and J by 2 bases, and 6 bases separated the two germline ends. The germline gives CDR1 SGHVS, CDR2 FQNEAQ. The chain's CDR3 is CASSPDNYGYTV. CDR3 sequence (DNA): TGTGCCAGCAGCCCGGACAACTATGGCTACACCGTC.

This clonotype was seen only once. At one end, the junction sequence differs from germline, possibly due to a read error. The V and J genes are TRBV19 and TRBJ1-1, with unresolved D. The germline gives CDR1 LNHDA, CDR2 SQIVND (reference sequence). This CDR3 has 15 residues. The CDR3 here is CASSPRTAEVTEVFF. CDR3 DNA: TGTGCCAGTAGTCCCCGGACGGCCGAGGTGACTGAAGTTTTCTTT. The whole variable domain, filled in from reference TRBV19 and TRBJ1-1, reads DGGITQSPKYLFRKEGQNVTLSCEQNLNHDAMYWYRQDPGQGLRLIYYSQIVNDFQKGDIAEGYSVSREKKESFPLTVTSAQKNPTAFYLCASSPRTAEVTEVFFGQGTRLTVV.

CDR3 DNA: TGCGCCAGCAGCTTCCAGGGGGCAGAGACTGAAGCTTTCTTT. Amino acid sequence: CASSFQGAETEAFF. This sequence joins TRBV5-1 and TRBJ1-1; 8 nucleotides agree with TRBD1. This CDR3 is 14 amino acids long. CDR1 SGHRS and CDR2 YFSETQ come from the germline V gene. The V gene end was trimmed by 2 bases and the J gene end by 5 bases; junction bases not matched to a gene: 5.

This clonotype was counted at least ten times. The gene calls are TRBV9 and TRBJ1-2, with 10 nucleotides matching TRBD1. V was pared by 0 bases and J by 6 bases, with 2 bases of the junction left unmatched. CDR1 SGDLS and CDR2 YYNGEE come from the germline V gene. The CDR3 length is 14 residues. The CDR3 DNA follows: TGTGCCAGCAGCGTAGGCGACAGGGGGCATGGCTACACCTTC. Protein sequence: CASSVGDRGHGYTF.

This clonotype was seen repeatedly, ten times or more. The chain uses TRBV7-2 and TRBJ1-5, with D maybe TRBD1 (5 bases). The germline CDR1 and CDR2 sequences are SGHTA and FQGNSA. This CDR3 contains 15 residues. V was clipped by 7 bases and J by 4 bases, with 17 bases between them. This chain's CDR3 is CASTPGGGTNQPQHF. CDR3 in DNA: TGTGCCAGCACGCCTGGGGGAGGGACTAATCAGCCCCAGCATTTT.

This clonotype was seen many times. This chain links TRBV19 with TRBJ1-5; D gene unclear. Per the germline V gene, CDR1 is LNHDA and CDR2 is SQIVND (reference sequence). The CDR3 length is 14 residues. V was shortened by 3 bases and J by 2 bases, with 8 bases between the two germline ends. The CDR3 region is CASSMDLGNQPQHF. In DNA form, the CDR3 reads TGTGCCAGTAGTATGGATTTAGGCAATCAGCCCCAGCATTTT.